The 30 T cell receptor beta chains presented below share a single source sample, sequenced in a study of T cells after yellow fever vaccination (dated by TCRdb to between 2017 and 2020). The library came from 5' RACE. For sequencing, an Illumina HiSeq 2500 was employed. The public sequencing data were trimmed at Q25 with fastp and processed into clonotypes with MiXCR by TCRdb, which kept only in-frame beta chains. Rows with one shared CDR3 protein collapse into an entry with the most common genes and DNA. The sample includes tens of thousands of distinct CDR3 sequences, with 7.4% observed a single time. Less than 40% of the sample belongs to the ten largest clones. Read against the paper, the sample's treatment or condition label means: live attenuated yellow fever vaccine strain. The sample in question was CD8+ T cells sorted from PBMCs, obtained 15 days after the yellow fever booster vaccination. The receptors stem from a man aged 30 to 45 who received the YFV17D yellow fever vaccine.

Notes on this clonotype: A much larger clone lies one base from this, so it may be a read error. The chain carries TRBV2 and TRBJ2-4; 9 nucleotides match TRBD2. The V segment lost 7 bases and the J segment 2 bases; nucleotides outside the gene matches: 12. This CDR3 contains 17 residues. Germline CDR1 SNHLY, CDR2 FYNNEI. The CDR3 protein is CASTSPGAGGPKNIQYF. CDR3 nucleotides: TGTGCCAGCACCAGCCCGGGTGCGGGAGGGCCCAAAAACATTCAGTACTTC.

This clonotype was counted ten times or more. This chain links TRBV29-1 with TRBJ1-1; no clear D gene. Germline CDR1 reads SQVTM; CDR2 reads ANQGSEA. The CDR3 spans 12 residues. The V end was cut by 6 bases, the J end by 4 bases, with 12 bases between. This CDR3 reads CSVPWRPTEAFF. The CDR3 coding sequence is TGCAGCGTGCCTTGGAGACCCACTGAAGCTTTCTTT.

V usage is TRBV12-3 or TRBV12-4 and J usage is TRBJ2-2; the match to TRBD2 covers 10 bases. J gave up 4 bases and V 2 bases, and 13 bases lay outside the gene matches. CDR3 length: 19 amino acids. The CDR3 DNA reads as TGTGCCAGCAGTTTAAGTCTGAGTCTAGCGGGAGAAATCACCGGGGAGCTGTTTTTT. It yields the protein CASSLSLSLAGEITGELFF.

This clonotype was seen ten or more times. The rearrangement uses TRBV11-2 and TRBJ2-7; the D gene is possibly TRBD1 (5 bases). The V end was cut by 6 bases, the J end by 6 bases, with 12 bases between. Germline-derived CDR1 and CDR2 are SGHAT and FQNNGV. The CDR3 runs to 12 residues. The CDR3 region is CASRIGAGEQYF. CDR3 DNA: TGTGCCAGCAGAATAGGGGCTGGCGAGCAGTACTTC.

This clonotype has a count of ten or more. The chain links TRBV15 to TRBJ2-2, with D perhaps TRBD1 or TRBD2 (5 bases each). Germline CDR1 is LNHNV and CDR2 is YYDKDF (reference sequence). V was cut by 5 bases and J by 6 bases, with 13 bases left in between. The CDR3 consists of 14 residues. The CDR3 DNA reads as TGTGCCACCAGCCTTGGATGGGGGTCCGGGGAGCTGTTTTTT. This gives the protein CATSLGWGSGELFF. Based on the CDR3 plus reference TRBV15 and TRBJ2-2, the full variable domain is DAMVIQNPRYQVTQFGKPVTLSCSQTLNHNVMYWYQQKSSQAPKLLFHYYDKDFNNEADTPDNFQSRRPNTSFCFLDIRSPGLGDTAMYLCATSLGWGSGELFFGEGSRLTVL.

The rearrangement joins TRBV13 to TRBJ2-5; D unresolved. The CDR3 has 14 residues. From germline, CDR1 is PRHDT and CDR2 FYEKMQ (reference sequence). Trimming cost V 4 bases and J 5 bases, with 14 bases left between them. CDR3 in DNA: TGTGCCAGCAGCTCTCCTATGATGAAGGAGACCCAGTACTTC. This translates into CASSSPMMKETQYF.

This clonotype occurred many times. The CDR3 bases are TGCAGCGTTGAAGAGGACACTGAAGCTTTCTTT. The encoded protein is CSVEEDTEAFF. The V gene is TRBV29-1, the J gene TRBJ1-1; D uncertain. Germline V gives CDR1 SQVTM, CDR2 ANQGSEA. The length of the CDR3 is 11 residues. V gave up 0 bases and J gave up 3 bases, with 2 bases separating them. The complete variable domain, with remaining parts taken from reference TRBV29-1 and TRBJ1-1, reads SAVISQKPSRDICQRGTSLTIQCQVDSQVTMMFWYRQQPGQSLTLIATANQGSEATYESGFVIDKFPISRPNLTFSTLTVSNMSPEDSSIYLCSVEEDTEAFFGQGTRLTVV.

This chain uses TRBV6-5 with TRBJ2-3; the D gene could be TRBD1 or TRBD2 (6 bases each). The CDR3 runs 13 residues. Per the germline V gene, CDR1 is MNHEY and CDR2 is SVGAGI. V dropped 5 bases and J dropped 8 bases, with 14 bases sitting between them. CDR3: CASSLRGGSTQYF. CDR3 nucleotide sequence: TGTGCCAGCAGTCTACGAGGGGGGAGTACGCAGTATTTT.

This clonotype has a count of ten or more. This chain joins TRBV6-1 and TRBJ2-3; no reliable D call. Germline V gives CDR1 MNHNS, CDR2 SASEGT. The CDR3 totals 14 residues. Trimming shortened V by 7 bases and J by 2 bases, and 13 bases separated the two germline ends. The CDR3 DNA sequence: TGTGCCAGCACTATAGGTTGGGTCACAGATACGCAGTATTTT. It codes for CASTIGWVTDTQYF.

This clonotype has at least ten counts. The chain joins TRBV4-3 to TRBJ1-1; D ambiguous. V was pared by 1 base and J by 8 bases, with 11 bases between. The CDR3 consists of 13 residues. Germline lookup yields CDR1 LGHNA and CDR2 YSLEER. In DNA, the CDR3 is TGCGCCAGCAGCCAAGGGGTCACTGAGGAAGCTTTCTTT. This sequence encodes CASSQGVTEEAFF.

This clonotype has ten or more counts. This chain joins TRBV28 and TRBJ2-1; tentatively, D is TRBD2 (5 bases). V lost 2 bases and J 9 bases, leaving 8 bases between the germline ends. CDR3 length: 12 amino acids. From germline, CDR1 is MDHEN and CDR2 SYDVKM. The CDR3 region is CASSLPGLEQFF. The CDR3 region has the DNA TGTGCCAGCAGTTTACCAGGACTTGAGCAGTTCTTC.

This clonotype was counted a few times. The J gene is TRBJ2-3, the V gene TRBV29-1; TRBD2 agrees at 10 bases. Trimming took 3 bases from V and 5 from J; bases not matched to a gene: 11. From germline, CDR1 is SQVTM and CDR2 ANQGSEA. The CDR3 spans 16 residues. CDR3 DNA: TGCAGCGTTGAGTGGTGGTCTAGCGGGAGTATAGATACGCAGTATTTT. Translating it yields CSVEWWSSGSIDTQYF.

This clonotype was counted many times. The rearrangement links TRBV4-3 to TRBJ2-1, with 12 bases fitting TRBD2. The CDR3 has 17 amino acids. J was trimmed by 7 bases and V by 3 bases; bases with no gene match: 10. Germline V lookup: CDR1 LGHNA, CDR2 YSLEER. The chain's CDR3 is CASSHVLAGGPSNEQFF. The CDR3, as DNA: TGCGCCAGCAGCCACGTACTAGCGGGAGGACCGTCGAATGAGCAGTTCTTC.

This clonotype was detected many times. The chain recombines TRBV7-9 with TRBJ2-1, with 8 positions matching TRBD2. V was pared by 6 bases and J by 4 bases, with 5 bases of the junction left unmatched. The germline V gene has CDR1 SEHNR and CDR2 FQNEAQ (reference sequence). This CDR3 contains 14 residues. Here the CDR3 DNA reads TGTGCCAGCAGTCCAAGCGGGAGTTACAATGAGCAGTTCTTC. It specifies CASSPSGSYNEQFF.

This clonotype was picked up many times. The chain carries TRBV4-3 and TRBJ2-3; D gene uncertain. CDR3 length: 15 residues. In germline, CDR1 is LGHNA, CDR2 YSLEER. The V gene lost 0 bases and the J gene lost 2 bases, with 9 bases spanning the gap. Written as DNA, the CDR3 is TGCGCCAGCAGCCAAGATGGTGTTAACACAGATACGCAGTATTTT. Its protein is CASSQDGVNTDTQYF.

The gene calls are TRBV29-1 and TRBJ2-3, with 10 nucleotides matching TRBD1. The CDR3 has 16 residues. The V segment lost 7 bases and the J segment 2 bases; nucleotides outside the gene matches: 12. Germline V gives CDR1 SQVTM, CDR2 ANQGSEA. The CDR3 spells CSAPRGGTGDTDTQYF. In DNA, the CDR3 is TGCAGCGCCCCCCGGGGTGGGACAGGGGACACAGATACGCAGTATTTT.

This clonotype appeared many times. The chain couples TRBV20-1 to TRBJ2-7, with D tentatively TRBD1 (5 bases). Trimming removed 1 base at V and 2 bases at J, with 15 bases between. Per the germline V gene, CDR1 is DFQATT and CDR2 is SNEGSKA (reference sequence). This CDR3 spans 15 amino acids. For the CDR3, the DNA is TGCAGTGCTAGAGCTAGGCAGGGCAATGCCTACGAGCAGTACTTC. Translation gives CSARARQGNAYEQYF.

This clonotype was seen at least ten times. The chain carries TRBV14 and TRBJ1-4; D unresolved. V lost 0 bases and J lost 5, with 10 bases in between. The CDR3 consists of 15 residues. The germline V gene encodes CDR1 SGHDN and CDR2 FVKESK. The CDR3 protein is CASSQEEDANEKLFF. DNA of the CDR3: TGTGCCAGCAGCCAAGAGGAAGACGCAAATGAAAAACTGTTTTTT.

Only a few counts were recorded for this clonotype. This chain links TRBV7-8 with TRBJ2-1; 12 bases are a match to TRBD2. The germline V gene has CDR1 SGHVS and CDR2 FQNEAQ. V was clipped by 3 bases and J by 3 bases; unmatched bases: 3. The CDR3 covers 16 residues. The CDR3 bases are TGTGCCAGCAGCTTCGGACTAGCGGGGATCTACAATGAGCAGTTCTTC. Translation gives CASSFGLAGIYNEQFF.

Remarks on this clonotype: One base away lies a much larger clone, so this may be a sequencing read error. Because it lacks the conserved phenylalanine or tryptophan at the end, this CDR3 is likely a read error. This chain links TRBV4-2 with TRBJ2-1; D is possibly TRBD1 or TRBD2 (5 bases each). The CDR3 spans 14 residues. V was pared by 4 bases and J by 3 bases, with 10 bases between. The germline V gene has CDR1 LGHNA and CDR2 YNFKEQ. The CDR3 here is CASSLGTGYNEQFS. The CDR3, as DNA: TGTGCCAGCAGCCTTGGGACGGGCTACAATGAGCAGTTCTCC.

Relative to its sample, this clonotype is medium-sized (0.01 to 0.1%). For the CDR3, the DNA is TGTGCCAGCAGTTTTGGAGAGACCCAGTACTTC. Residues: CASSFGETQYF. The V gene is TRBV12-3 or TRBV12-4, the J gene TRBJ2-5; D remains ambiguous. Trimming took 3 bases from V and 4 from J, leaving 3 bases between them. The CDR3 loop spans 11 amino acids.

Many counts were recorded for this clonotype. The gene calls are TRBV20-1 and TRBJ2-1; TRBD1 might be the D (6 bases). Trimming removed 0 bases at V and 8 bases at J, with 14 bases between. CDR3 length: 14 amino acids. Germline V gene sequence: CDR1 DFQATT, CDR2 SNEGSKA (reference sequence). The CDR3 sequence: CSARDLGRGDEQFF. DNA for the CDR3: TGCAGTGCTAGAGATCTGGGCAGGGGCGATGAGCAGTTCTTC.

This clonotype was counted many times. The chain uses TRBV6-2 or TRBV6-3 and TRBJ2-7; 7 bases line up with TRBD2. V was pared by 4 bases and J by 5 bases, with 11 bases of the junction left unmatched. From germline, CDR1 is MNHEY and CDR2 SVGEGT. The CDR3 loop spans 15 amino acids. The CDR3 DNA reads as TGTGCCAGCAGTTCTCAGACTAGCACGGGGGACGAGCAGTACTTC. It codes for CASSSQTSTGDEQYF.

The sample holds many counts of this clonotype. The CDR3 DNA reads as TGTGCCAGCAGCCAGACTAGTCCCAATGAGCAGTTCTTC. As protein: CASSQTSPNEQFF. This chain joins TRBV7-2 and TRBJ2-1; a possible D gene is TRBD2 (6 bases). The V and J ends lost 5 bases and 6 bases respectively, with 11 bases between them. CDR1 and CDR2 (germline): SGHTA, FQGNSA. The CDR3 contains 13 residues.

This clonotype came up many times. This chain links TRBV28 with TRBJ2-5, with a tentative D call TRBD1 (5 bases). The CDR3 consists of 15 residues. V lost 4 bases to trimming and J lost 2 bases, with 14 bases between them. CDR1 MDHEN and CDR2 SYDVKM come from the germline V gene. The CDR3 DNA is TGTGCCAGCAGTTCCTGGGGAAGACAGCAAGAGACCCAGTACTTC. Translating gives CASSSWGRQQETQYF.

In this sample, this clonotype turned up many times. This chain links TRBV3-1 with TRBJ2-4; D ambiguous. The germline V gene encodes CDR1 LGHDT and CDR2 YNNKEL (reference sequence). This CDR3 region has 16 residues. V dropped 0 bases and J dropped 1 base, with 10 bases sitting between them. CDR3 sequence reads: CASSQDSGLAKNIQYF. CDR3 DNA sequence: TGTGCCAGCAGCCAAGACTCCGGCCTGGCCAAAAACATTCAGTACTTC. Supplemented by reference TRBV3-1 and TRBJ2-4, the full variable domain reads DTAVSQTPKYLVTQMGNDKSIKCEQNLGHDTMYWYKQDSKKFLKIMFSYNNKELIINETVPNRFSPKSPDKAHLNLHINSLELGDSAVYFCASSQDSGLAKNIQYFGAGTRLSVL.

This clonotype appeared many times. CDR3 bases: TGTGCCTGGAGTGTACCCCCCGCGAACACTGAAGCTTTCTTT. Its protein is CAWSVPPANTEAFF. V gene TRBV30 combines with J gene TRBJ1-1; D not certain. The CDR3 extends over 14 amino acids. Germline loops: CDR1 GTSNPN, CDR2 SVGIG (reference sequence). Trimming shortened V by 0 bases and J by 1 base, and 9 bases separated the two germline ends.

This clonotype was seen ten or more times. This chain uses TRBV14 with TRBJ2-3; D remains ambiguous. V was pared by 1 base and J by 0 bases, with 8 bases between. The CDR3 runs 15 residues. Per germline, CDR1 SGHDN and CDR2 FVKESK. The CDR3 loop is CASSQGSQSTDTQYF. CDR3 nucleotide sequence: TGTGCCAGCAGCCAAGGAAGTCAAAGCACAGATACGCAGTATTTT.

In its sample, this clonotype was seen many times. The rearrangement links TRBV30 to TRBJ1-1, with unresolved D. V was clipped by 0 bases and J by 6 bases, with 5 bases between them. CDR3 length: 11 amino acids. Looked up from germline, CDR1 is GTSNPN and CDR2 is SVGIG (reference sequence). For the CDR3, the DNA is TGTGCCTGGAGTGTCCCCGCTGAAGCTTTCTTT. It specifies CAWSVPAEAFF.

This clonotype was seen repeatedly, ten times or more. The chain employs TRBV6-1 and TRBJ2-2, with D perhaps TRBD2 (6 bases). Germline lookup yields CDR1 MNHNS and CDR2 SASEGT. This CDR3 has 16 amino acids. Between the trimmed V and J ends, which lost 10 bases and 2 bases, there was a span of 20 bases. The CDR3 sequence is CATRNDGLHNTGELFF. The CDR3 DNA sequence: TGTGCCACCCGAAATGACGGACTACATAACACCGGGGAGCTGTTTTTT.